These 23 T cell receptor beta chains share one sample of origin, sequenced in a study of shared clonotypes between healthy human individuals. Repertoires were generated with immunoSEQ multiplex PCR, while TCRdb's copy carries only in-frame clones and drops some. Of over a million clones detected, roughly 96% appear once; the ten largest clones hold roughly 1.1%. Sequenced material: naive CD4+ T cells sorted from blood. Subset reported: CD45RA+ positively selected. Every receptor here comes from a man in his thirties or forties in good health.

V and J are TRBV5-8 and TRBJ2-1, with D possibly TRBD1 on 6 matching bases. The CDR3 is 15 residues long. Germline V gene data show CDR1 as SGHTS and CDR2 as YDEGEE. V was trimmed by 4 bases and J by 4 bases, leaving 15 bases between them. CDR3 protein: CASSGDMGPYNEQFF. The CDR3, as DNA: TGTGCCAGCAGCGGGGACATGGGACCTTACAATGAGCAGTTCTTC.

The gene calls are TRBV2 and TRBJ2-7; D is perhaps TRBD2 (6 bases). CDR3 size: 14 residues. V dropped 5 bases and J dropped 4 bases, with 15 bases sitting between them. The V gene's germline CDR1 is SNHLY and CDR2 FYNNEI. Written as DNA, the CDR3 is TGTGCCAGCAGTCCACTAGCCCCAGGGTACGAGCAGTACTTC. It yields the protein CASSPLAPGYEQYF.

The rearrangement joins TRBV16 to TRBJ2-3; 10 bases match TRBD2. The CDR3 spans 16 residues. Per the germline V gene, CDR1 is KGHSY and CDR2 is FQNENV. V dropped 2 bases and J dropped 5; count of bases not matched to a gene: 7. The CDR3 sequence: CASSQNEREGRDTQYF. The CDR3, as DNA: TGTGCCAGCAGCCAAAATGAGCGGGAGGGCCGAGATACGCAGTATTTT.

This clone was detected only once. This chain uses TRBV14 with TRBJ2-7; 7 nucleotides match TRBD1. V gave up 4 bases and J gave up 4 bases; unmatched junction bases: 4. The length of the CDR3 is 13 residues. Germline V CDR1 and CDR2: SGHDN, FVKESK. CDR3 sequence: CASSLWDSYEQYF. In nucleotides, the CDR3 is TGTGCCAGCAGCCTCTGGGACAGTTACGAGCAGTACTTC.

The J gene is TRBJ2-7, the V gene TRBV7-6; D perhaps matches TRBD1 (5 bases). The CDR3 covers 16 residues. The V and J ends lost 5 bases and 0 bases respectively, with 17 bases between them. Germline CDR1 reads SGHVS; CDR2 reads FNYEAQ. This CDR3 is CASSPQGTAPSYEQYF. The CDR3 nucleotides are TGTGCCAGCAGCCCCCAGGGTACAGCACCCTCCTACGAGCAGTACTTC.

As for this clone: Other DNA sequences from this sample encode an identical CDR3 as well. The chain couples TRBV28 to TRBJ2-7, with TRBD2 matching over 7 bases. V lost 2 bases and J lost 2; bases outside the gene matches: 3. Per germline, CDR1 MDHEN and CDR2 SYDVKM. There are 14 residues in the CDR3. The CDR3 loop reads CASSLGAGPYEQYF. DNA for the CDR3: TGTGCCAGCAGTTTAGGAGCGGGACCCTACGAGCAGTACTTC.

This chain links TRBV5-1 with TRBJ2-1; TRBD2 matches 8 bases. The CDR3 runs 14 residues. CDR1 and CDR2 (germline): SGHRS, YFSETQ. V was pared by 6 bases and J by 5 bases, with 7 bases of the junction left unmatched. The CDR3 bases are TGCGCCAGCACATGGACTAGCCTTCACAATGAGCAGTTCTTC. Its translation is CASTWTSLHNEQFF.

CDR3 DNA: TGTGCCAGCAGCTCCCAAGGTAGCTCCTACAATGAGCAGTTCTTC. It encodes CASSSQGSSYNEQFF. This chain joins TRBV11-2 and TRBJ2-1; D gene ambiguous. The CDR3 is made up of 15 amino acids. The V end lost 4 bases, the J end lost 0 bases, and 10 bases lay between the germline ends. Germline V gives CDR1 SGHAT, CDR2 FQNNGV. Filled out from reference TRBV11-2 and TRBJ2-1, the complete variable domain reads EAGVAQSPRYKIIEKRQSVAFWCNPISGHATLYWYQQILGQGPKLLIQFQNNGVVDDSQLPKDRFSAERLKGVDSTLKIQPAKLEDSAVYLCASSSQGSSYNEQFFGPGTRLTVL.

This sequence joins TRBV7-9 and TRBJ1-2; 8 bases line up with TRBD1. From germline, CDR1 is SEHNR and CDR2 FQNEAQ (reference sequence). Trimming at V came to 7 bases and at J to 3 bases, leaving 10 bases not matched to a gene. CDR3 size: 15 residues. The DNA of the CDR3 is TGTGCCAGCACCCCCCAGGGGGCAGGGTACTATGGCTACACCTTC. This encodes CASTPQGAGYYGYTF.

About this clone itself: The sample has other DNA sequences that encode this CDR3 too. The chain couples TRBV5-4 to TRBJ1-2, with TRBD1 identical over 7 bases. With 0 bases clipped from V and 3 bases from J, the junction kept 5 bases outside the gene matches. Looked up from germline, CDR1 is SGHNT and CDR2 is YYREEE (reference sequence). The CDR3 contains 15 residues. CDR3 DNA: TGTGCCAGCAGCTTGGGAGGGGGCACTTACTATGGCTACACCTTC. This codes for CASSLGGGTYYGYTF.

This chain joins TRBV6-6 and TRBJ1-3; D gene ambiguous. CDR1 MNHNY and CDR2 SVGAGI come from the germline V gene (reference sequence). The CDR3 contains 15 residues. V lost 9 bases to trimming and J lost 0 bases, with 15 bases between them. CDR3 sequence reads: CASATTISSGNTIYF. CDR3 nucleotide sequence: TGTGCCAGTGCGACGACGATTAGCTCTGGAAACACCATATATTTT.

This clone has only one observation. V is TRBV6-5 and J is TRBJ1-2; weak D call: TRBD1 (5 bases). The length of the CDR3 is 14 residues. Trimming took off 0 bases at V and 8 bases at J, with 13 bases between the two ends. The germline CDR1 and CDR2 sequences are MNHEY and SVGAGI. The DNA of the CDR3 is TGTGCCAGCAGTTACTCTTCGGGGGGAGGCGGCTACACCTTC. It translates to CASSYSSGGGGYTF.

This clone has only a few counts. This chain connects TRBV18 to TRBJ1-5; D is unresolved. The germline V gene encodes CDR1 KGHSH and CDR2 LQKENI. Trimming took off 2 bases at V and 7 bases at J, with 12 bases between the two ends. This CDR3 is 14 amino acids long. DNA for the CDR3: TGTGCCAGCTCACCATCCTCTTTTCCCCAGCCCCAGCATTTT. The encoded protein is CASSPSSFPQPQHF. Based on the CDR3 plus reference TRBV18 and TRBJ1-5, the full variable domain is NAGVMQNPRHLVRRRGQEARLRCSPMKGHSHVYWYRQLPEEGLKFMVYLQKENIIDESGMPKERFSAEFPKEGPSILRIQQVVRGDSAAYFCASSPSSFPQPQHFGDGTRLSIL.

The chain is built from TRBV7-9 and TRBJ2-5; no definite D call. Trimming took 8 bases from V and 4 from J, leaving 8 bases between them. The CDR3 runs to 11 residues. Germline V gene lookup returns CDR1 SEHNR and CDR2 FQNEAQ (reference sequence). DNA for the CDR3: TGTGCCAGCGGTGCGTTAGAGACCCAGTACTTC. Residues: CASGALETQYF.

V gene TRBV7-6 combines with J gene TRBJ2-7; D could derive from TRBD1 or TRBD2 (7 bases each). Trimming took off 7 bases at V and 2 bases at J, with 24 bases between the two ends. The V gene's germline CDR1 is SGHVS and CDR2 FNYEAQ. The CDR3 is made up of 17 amino acids. The DNA for the CDR3 is TGTGCCAGCACCCCTTCCGGGAGCGGGACAGTGGCCTACGAGCAGTACTTC. Amino acid sequence: CASTPSGSGTVAYEQYF.

Concerning this clone: This same CDR3 is encoded by further DNA sequences in the sample. This sequence joins TRBV5-1 and TRBJ1-2, with 11 bases fitting TRBD1. This CDR3 contains 13 residues. Germline V gene sequence: CDR1 SGHRS, CDR2 YFSETQ. Unmatched junction bases numbered 4, after V lost 5 bases and J lost 7 bases. CDR3 loop: CASSPGQGAGYTF. In nucleotides, the CDR3 is TGCGCCAGCAGTCCCGGACAGGGGGCTGGCTACACCTTC.

The chain carries TRBV7-9 and TRBJ2-2; the match to TRBD2 covers 11 bases. Per germline, CDR1 SEHNR and CDR2 FQNEAQ (reference sequence). CDR3 size: 18 residues. V lost 5 bases to trimming and J lost 0 bases; unmatched junction nucleotides: 8. Here the CDR3 DNA reads TGTGCCAGCAGCAAGCCGGGACTAGCGGAGACGAACACCGGGGAGCTGTTTTTT. Amino acid sequence: CASSKPGLAETNTGELFF.

This rearrangement joins TRBV5-1 to TRBJ2-3; D uncertain. The CDR3 length is 14 residues. With 4 bases removed from V and 0 bases from J, the gap between germline ends came to 9 bases. CDR1 and CDR2 from the germline V gene are SGHRS and YFSETQ. As DNA, the CDR3 is TGCGCCAGCAGCCCTTACTCTAGCACAGATACGCAGTATTTT. It yields the protein CASSPYSSTDTQYF.

This rearrangement joins TRBV29-1 to TRBJ2-5, with a possible D match to TRBD2 (6 bases). Trimming stripped 5 bases from V and 0 bases from J, with 10 bases between. There are 13 residues in the CDR3. Germline V gives CDR1 SQVTM, CDR2 ANQGSEA. CDR3 residues: CSVTSGYQETQYF. The CDR3 DNA follows: TGCAGCGTTACGAGCGGGTACCAAGAGACCCAGTACTTC.

Notes on this clone: Germline and junction disagree at one end, which may indicate a read error. The chain links TRBV5-6 to TRBJ2-3; 14 bases are shared with TRBD2. Germline CDR1 SGHDT, CDR2 YYEEEE. The CDR3 has 16 amino acids. The CDR3 loop is CASSWGLAGDTYTQYF. The CDR3 DNA reads as TGTGCCAGCAGCTGGGGACTAGCGGGGGACACATATACGCAGTATTTT.

The genes are TRBV6-1 and TRBJ2-1; 10 nucleotides agree with TRBD1. The CDR3 spans 14 residues. V lost 5 bases to trimming and J lost 7 bases; unmatched junction nucleotides: 5. Germline loops: CDR1 MNHNS, CDR2 SASEGT. The CDR3, as DNA: TGTGCCAGCAGTCCGGGACAGGGGTTGAATGAGCAGTTCTTC. Translating gives CASSPGQGLNEQFF.

This chain joins TRBV18 and TRBJ1-1; a weak D match, TRBD1 (5 bases). Trimming removed 4 bases from V and 4 bases from J, with 16 bases in between. The CDR3 sequence is 15 residues long. Germline CDR1 KGHSH, CDR2 LQKENI. The CDR3, as DNA: TGTGCCAGCTCACAGAAGGGTGGGGGTGTCACTGAAGCTTTCTTT. It codes for CASSQKGGGVTEAFF.

The V gene is TRBV5-1, the J gene TRBJ2-1; no definite D call. This CDR3 has 15 residues. V lost 6 bases, J lost 8 bases, and 21 bases lay in between. Per the germline V gene, CDR1 is SGHRS and CDR2 is YFSETQ. The CDR3 sequence is CASNLAGRGKDEQFF. In nucleotides, the CDR3 is TGCGCCAGCAATTTGGCAGGACGAGGTAAGGATGAGCAGTTCTTC.